These T cell receptor beta chains were read from a single sample in a study of blood T cell repertoires in COVID-19. Only in-frame clones appear in the TCRdb table, and some are missing; sequencing was by immunoSEQ multiplex PCR. This sample has approximately 170,000 clones; around 85% occur once, and the top ten carry around 7%. Sequenced: peripheral blood. These receptors originate from a man aged 80 or over with COVID-19, enrolled during active disease. Each CDR3 is given with its conserved first and last residue. A D gene is named only where the DNA matches it firmly. Size values are once, few and many counts, or a class for expanded clones, and some rows have none.

d_call clone_size j_call v_call cdr3_aa cdr3_nt
. . TRBJ2-3 TRBV5-6 CASSLAMLSTDTQYF TGTGCCAGCAGCTTGGCCATGCTAAGCACAGATACGCAGTATTTT
TRBD1 . TRBJ1-2 TRBV6-5 CASSSLRDRPNGYTF TGTGCCAGCAGCTCCCTCCGGGACAGGCCCAATGGCTACACCTTC
. . TRBJ2-2 TRBV12-5 CASVPGTGELFF TGTGCTAGTGTCCCGGGGACCGGGGAGCTGTTTTTT
. . TRBJ2-3 TRBV6-5 CASRLDGVADTQYF TGTGCCAGCAGGCTCGACGGGGTGGCAGATACGCAGTATTTT
TRBD1 . TRBJ1-1 TRBV9 CASSPGGQGLARAFF TGTGCCAGCAGCCCAGGGGGACAGGGGCTCGCGAGAGCTTTCTTT
. . TRBJ2-2 TRBV5-4 CASSLNAGYAGELFF TGTGCCAGCAGCCTGAACGCAGGGTATGCCGGGGAGCTGTTTTTT
TRBD1 . TRBJ1-2 TRBV3-1/TRBV3-2 CASSQDLGTGANYGYTF TGTGCCAGCAGCCAAGATCTGGGGACAGGAGCTAACTATGGCTACACCTTC
. . TRBJ1-5 TRBV18 CASHEDSNQPQHF TGTGCCAGCCACGAGGATAGCAATCAGCCCCAGCATTTT
. . TRBJ1-6 TRBV7-2 CASSLRRGNSPLHF TGTGCCAGCAGCCTTCGAAGGGGTAATTCACCCCTCCACTTT
TRBD2 . TRBJ2-3 TRBV5-1 CASSLGLAGGRDTQYF TGCGCCAGCAGCTTGGGACTAGCGGGGGGTCGAGATACGCAGTATTTT
. . TRBJ1-4 TRBV19 CASSPGTYTNEKLFF TGTGCCAGTAGTCCCGGGACATATACTAATGAAAAACTGTTTTTT
TRBD1 . TRBJ2-7 TRBV7-2 CASSLRDSSYEQYF TGTGCCAGCAGCCTCCGGGACAGTTCCTACGAGCAGTACTTC
. . TRBJ2-7 TRBV28 CASTQDWREQYF TGTGCCAGCACCCAAGATTGGAGGGAGCAGTACTTC
. . TRBJ2-4 TRBV5-1 CASSPSTGNIQYF TGCGCCAGCAGCCCATCCACAGGGAACATTCAGTACTTC
. . TRBJ1-2 TRBV7-9 CASGVYRDGDYGYTF TGTGCCAGCGGGGTATACAGGGATGGGGACTATGGCTACACCTTC
TRBD1 . TRBJ2-7 TRBV7-2 CASRRGTGPEQYF TGTGCCAGCAGGAGGGGGACAGGCCCCGAGCAGTACTTC
. . TRBJ1-3 TRBV2 CASSEELRNTIYF TGTGCCAGCAGTGAAGAACTGAGAAACACCATATATTTT
. . TRBJ2-5 TRBV27 CASSLLAGETQYF TGTGCCAGCAGTTTATTGGCAGGGGAGACCCAGTACTTC
. . TRBJ1-1 TRBV9 CASSVNAGLNTEAFF TGTGCCAGCAGCGTAAACGCAGGATTGAACACTGAAGCTTTCTTT
. . TRBJ2-7 TRBV6-2/TRBV6-3 CASSYSMTPARSYEQYF TGTGCCAGCAGTTACTCTATGACTCCGGCGAGGAGCTACGAGCAGTACTTC
TRBD1 . TRBJ1-4 TRBV18 CASSPGTGVEKLFF TGTGCCAGCTCGCCCGGGACAGGGGTAGAAAAACTGTTTTTT
TRBD1 . TRBJ2-5 TRBV4-3 CASSPGTGLQETQYF TGCGCCAGCAGCCCCGGGACAGGGTTACAAGAGACCCAGTACTTC
. . TRBJ1-1 TRBV10-2 CASSPGGAAEAFF TGCGCCAGCAGCCCGGGGGGGGCTGCCGAAGCTTTCTTT
. few TRBJ2-7 TRBV25-1 CASSEWAAYEQYF TGTGCCAGCAGTGAATGGGCAGCCTACGAGCAGTACTTC